The 2 T cell receptor beta chains below were found in one sample sequenced in a study of cytomegalovirus exposure and HLA in healthy donors. The PCR had 60 Vbeta and 13 Jbeta primers. Measured with immunoSEQ multiplex PCR; TCRdb has only the in-frame clones, and not every one. The table lists approximately 150,000 clones, around 80% of them singletons. Sequencing was carried out using PBMCs. The receptor source for this set is a woman aged 60-70 years in good health and CMV-seropositive.

The count of this clone is one. The V and J genes are TRBV21-1 and TRBJ1-4. TRBV21-1 is a recognized pseudogene. The CDR3 is 15 residues long. This CDR3 reads CASSGQGLPDEKLFF. The CDR3 nucleotides read TGTGCCAGCAGCGGCCAGGGACTCCCCGATGAAAAACTGTTTTTT.

The chain carries TRBV7-2 and TRBJ2-1; 10 bases align to TRBD2. Germline trimming cut 1 base from V and 6 bases from J; bases unmatched to any gene: 3. The CDR3 has 15 residues. Germline CDR1 reads SGHTA; CDR2 reads FQGNSA. The CDR3 spells CASSLELAGANEQFF. In DNA, the CDR3 is TGTGCCAGCAGCTTAGAGCTAGCGGGGGCCAATGAGCAGTTCTTC.